This TCR beta chain was observed in a study of blood T cell repertoires in COVID-19. At the level of the study: Samples representing acute and convalescent COVID-19 were sourced from the United States, Italy and Spain. PBMCs, B-cell-depleted T cells, or T cells provided the cDNA or gDNA that made up the material.

CDR1 and CDR2 from the germline V gene are LNHDA and SQIVND (reference sequence). Losses at the gene ends were 4 bases for V and 0 bases for J; bases not matched to a gene: 7. The CDR3 sequence is 18 residues long. In the original processing: Using reference gene primer amplification, nucleated cell counts were estimated. Clones were sequenced by immunoSEQ multiplex PCR, and TCRdb holds only the in-frame ones, with some missing. V and J calls and clone size come straight from that table; D and trimming were deduced from the DNA. The data show 200,000 to 250,000 clones, with 88% seen just once and roughly 2.5% held by the top ten.

The V gene is TRBV19, the J gene TRBJ2-4; 12 nucleotides align to TRBD2. The material sequenced was peripheral blood. The TCR originated in an older woman with acute or convalescent COVID-19. CDR3 sequence: CASSKPSGRAVAKNIQYF. In DNA, the CDR3 is TGTGCCAGTAGTAAACCTAGCGGGAGGGCCGTAGCCAAAAACATTCAGTACTTC. Based on the CDR3 plus reference TRBV19 and TRBJ2-4, the full variable domain is DGGITQSPKYLFRKEGQNVTLSCEQNLNHDAMYWYRQDPGQGLRLIYYSQIVNDFQKGDIAEGYSVSREKKESFPLTVTSAQKNPTAFYLCASSKPSGRAVAKNIQYFGAGTRLSVL.